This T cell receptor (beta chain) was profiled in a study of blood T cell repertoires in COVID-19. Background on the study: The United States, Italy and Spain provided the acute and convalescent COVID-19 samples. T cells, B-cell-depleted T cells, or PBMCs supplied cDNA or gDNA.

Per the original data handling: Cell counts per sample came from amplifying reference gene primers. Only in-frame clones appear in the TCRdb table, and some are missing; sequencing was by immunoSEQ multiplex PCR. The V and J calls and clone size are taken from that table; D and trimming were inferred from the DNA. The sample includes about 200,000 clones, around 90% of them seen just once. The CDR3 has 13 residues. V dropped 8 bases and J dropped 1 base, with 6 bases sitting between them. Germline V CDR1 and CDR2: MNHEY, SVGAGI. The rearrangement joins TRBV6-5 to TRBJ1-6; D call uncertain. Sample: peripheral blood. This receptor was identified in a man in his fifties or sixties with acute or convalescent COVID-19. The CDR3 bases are TGTGCCAGCTCCGGGTCCTATAATTCACCCCTCCACTTT. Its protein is CASSGSYNSPLHF.